The 20 T cell receptor beta chains below come from one sample, sequenced in a study of graft-versus-host responses after intestinal transplantation. Here immunoSEQ multiplex PCR was the method, and the copy in TCRdb shows in-frame clones only, minus some. This table holds approximately 100,000 clones, roughly 84% found once. For these TCRs, the target antigens are not known. Sample: unstimulated CD4+ T cells sorted from spleen or lymph node cells, taken before intestinal transplant. These receptors originate from a human donor who received an intestinal transplant.

The chain has TRBV2 and TRBJ2-1; possible D gene TRBD1, 5 bases. With 3 bases removed from V and 1 base from J, the gap between germline ends came to 10 bases. The germline gives CDR1 SNHLY, CDR2 FYNNEI. The CDR3 totals 15 residues. The CDR3 DNA follows: TGTGCCAGCAGTGAGCAGGGATTTTCCTACAATGAGCAGTTCTTC. The encoded protein is CASSEQGFSYNEQFF.

This sequence joins TRBV6-5 and TRBJ2-3; 10 positions agree with TRBD1. CDR1 and CDR2 from the germline V gene are MNHEY and SVGAGI. This CDR3 is built from 15 residues. V was clipped by 5 bases and J by 5 bases; unmatched bases: 7. This CDR3 reads CASSRQGAAEDTQYF. CDR3 sequence (DNA): TGTGCCAGCAGTCGACAGGGGGCAGCGGAAGATACGCAGTATTTT.

The chain couples TRBV5-4 to TRBJ2-5; weak D call: TRBD2 (5 bases). Germline V gene data show CDR1 as SGHNT and CDR2 as YYREEE (reference sequence). Trimming removed 0 bases at V and 1 base at J, with 10 bases between. CDR3 length equals 15 residues. CDR3 DNA: TGTGCCAGCAGCTTGGAAACTAGGTCCCAAGAGACCCAGTACTTC. As protein: CASSLETRSQETQYF.

The genes are TRBV29-1 and TRBJ1-2, with 8 bases identical to TRBD1. V lost 2 bases to trimming and J lost 4 bases; unmatched junction nucleotides: 6. The CDR3 is 14 residues long. Germline V gene data show CDR1 as SQVTM and CDR2 as ANQGSEA. The CDR3 DNA reads TGCAGCGTTGAACAGGGGGCGCGGGGCTATGGCTACACCTTC. This translates into CSVEQGARGYGYTF.

The sample holds a few counts of this clone. This chain links TRBV5-6 with TRBJ1-1; D uncertain. V shed 4 bases and J shed 1 base, with 8 bases lying between them. This CDR3 is 13 amino acids long. Germline V gene sequence: CDR1 SGHDT, CDR2 YYEEEE. The CDR3 region is CASSPRRNTEAFF. CDR3 in DNA: TGTGCCAGCAGCCCGCGGCGGAACACTGAAGCTTTCTTT. Full variable domain (outside the CDR3, taken from reference TRBV5-6 and TRBJ1-1): DAGVTQSPTHLIKTRGQQVTLRCSPKSGHDTVSWYQQALGQGPQFIFQYYEEEERQRGNFPDRFSGHQFPNYSSELNVNALLLGDSALYLCASSPRRNTEAFFGQGTRLTVV.

The V call is TRBV4-1, the J call TRBJ1-5; D not certain. V was trimmed by 1 base and J by 1 base, leaving 2 bases between them. This CDR3 spans 13 amino acids. Per the germline V gene, CDR1 is MGHRA and CDR2 is YSYEKL. CDR3 sequence reads: CASSQVSNQPQHF. CDR3 in DNA: TGCGCCAGCAGCCAAGTCAGCAATCAGCCCCAGCATTTT.

There are a few counts of this clone. The V and J genes are TRBV7-9 and TRBJ2-1, with 10 bases aligning to TRBD1. With 11 bases clipped from V and 10 bases from J, the junction kept 11 bases outside the gene matches. Germline loops: CDR1 SEHNR, CDR2 FQNEAQ (reference sequence). CDR3 length: 13 residues. The CDR3 is CAGRDRGPSEQFF. In DNA form, the CDR3 reads TGTGCCGGCCGGGACAGGGGACCCTCCGAGCAGTTCTTC.

The chain carries TRBV4-1 and TRBJ2-1, with D perhaps assigned TRBD1 or TRBD2 (6 bases each). This CDR3 spans 11 amino acids. V was cut by 2 bases and J by 15 bases, with 11 bases left in between. The germline V gene encodes CDR1 MGHRA and CDR2 YSYEKL. CDR3 DNA sequence: TGCGCCAGCAGCCAAAGCAGGGGACTGTTCTTC. Its translation: CASSQSRGLFF.

The rearrangement links TRBV13 to TRBJ2-1, with a tentative D call TRBD1 (6 bases). CDR3 length equals 15 residues. Germline CDR1 and CDR2: PRHDT and FYEKMQ (reference sequence). V was shortened by 0 bases and J by 7 bases, with 13 bases between the two germline ends. CDR3 nucleotide sequence: TGTGCCAGCAGCTTAGGGGGGGCCGGTTGGAATGAGCAGTTCTTC. Protein sequence: CASSLGGAGWNEQFF.

This chain uses TRBV6-1 with TRBJ1-5, with 7 bases lining up with TRBD1. The germline V gene has CDR1 MNHNS and CDR2 SASEGT. Unmatched junction bases numbered 6, after V lost 4 bases and J lost 0 bases. The CDR3 contains 16 residues. As DNA, the CDR3 is TGTGCCAGCAGTGTGATGGGACAGCCTAGCAATCAGCCCCAGCATTTT. Translation: CASSVMGQPSNQPQHF.

The chain couples TRBV5-6 to TRBJ2-3; 10 bases are a match to TRBD2. Losses at the gene ends were 3 bases for V and 2 bases for J; bases not matched to a gene: 6. Per the germline V gene, CDR1 is SGHDT and CDR2 is YYEEEE. The CDR3 loop spans 16 amino acids. The CDR3 loop is CASSSQLAGYTDTQYF. DNA for the CDR3: TGTGCCAGCAGCTCGCAACTAGCGGGGTACACAGATACGCAGTATTTT.

The chain carries TRBV5-1 and TRBJ2-1; D might be TRBD1 (6 bases). In germline, CDR1 is SGHRS, CDR2 YFSETQ. The ends were cut back, 2 bases at V and 10 bases at J, with 13 bases in the middle. The CDR3 extends over 13 amino acids. The CDR3 here is CASSLDRPGEQFF. The CDR3, as DNA: TGCGCCAGCAGCTTAGACAGGCCTGGGGAGCAGTTCTTC.

This chain connects TRBV6-5 to TRBJ1-6, with 7 bases lining up with TRBD1. Germline CDR1 MNHEY, CDR2 SVGAGI. The length of the CDR3 is 13 residues. Losses at the gene ends were 5 bases for V and 7 bases for J; bases not matched to a gene: 2. The CDR3 sequence: CASSGQANSPLHF. The CDR3 nucleotides read TGTGCCAGCAGTGGACAGGCGAATTCACCCCTCCACTTT.

The V and J genes are TRBV5-1 and TRBJ2-2; 9 bases align to TRBD2. Germline assignment: CDR1 SGHRS and CDR2 YFSETQ. Losses at the gene ends were 0 bases for V and 9 bases for J; bases not matched to a gene: 6. The length of the CDR3 is 15 residues. The CDR3 DNA reads TGCGCCAGCAGCTTGGAGGGTAGCGGGGGCCGGGAGCTGTTTTTT. This codes for CASSLEGSGGRELFF.

The chain employs TRBV29-1 and TRBJ2-3, with D possibly being TRBD2 (5 bases). Germline V lookup: CDR1 SQVTM, CDR2 ANQGSEA. Trimming pared 4 bases from V and 2 bases from J, leaving 10 bases between. This CDR3 is built from 13 residues. The CDR3 is CSVADGLTDTQYF. The CDR3 DNA follows: TGCAGCGTTGCCGACGGACTCACAGATACGCAGTATTTT.

V and J are TRBV5-1 and TRBJ2-7; D ambiguous. Trimming pared 7 bases from V and 0 bases from J, leaving 11 bases between. The germline gives CDR1 SGHRS, CDR2 YFSETQ. The CDR3 runs 13 residues. The CDR3 here is CASHEASSYEQYF. The DNA of the CDR3 is TGCGCCAGCCACGAGGCTAGCTCCTACGAGCAGTACTTC.

This clone turned up a few times. V is TRBV7-6 and J is TRBJ2-7; maybe TRBD2 (6 bases). The germline V gene has CDR1 SGHVS and CDR2 FNYEAQ. Deletions cut 0 bases from V and 1 base from J, with 13 bases between. This CDR3 is built from 16 residues. For the CDR3, the DNA is TGTGCCAGCAGCTTAGCTGGGGGTGGAGGGTCCTACGAGCAGTACTTC. Translated, it gives CASSLAGGGGSYEQYF.

This chain joins TRBV10-3 and TRBJ2-7; 8 nucleotides line up with TRBD1. This CDR3 is 15 amino acids long. Germline V CDR1 and CDR2: ENHRY, SYGVKD. Trimming at V came to 6 bases and at J to 4 bases, leaving 11 bases not matched to a gene. CDR3 region: CAIRETDRVWYEQYF. The CDR3 region has the DNA TGTGCCATCAGGGAAACGGACAGGGTATGGTACGAGCAGTACTTC.

V gene TRBV6-8 combines with J gene TRBJ1-1, with D perhaps matching TRBD1 (5 bases). V was trimmed by 5 bases and J by 1 base, leaving 14 bases between them. CDR1 and CDR2 (germline): MNHGY, SAAAGT. CDR3 length equals 15 residues. CDR3 sequence reads: CASSLEARENTEAFF. CDR3 coding DNA: TGTGCCAGCAGTCTCGAGGCCAGGGAGAACACTGAAGCTTTCTTT.

V gene TRBV18 combines with J gene TRBJ2-7; 9 bases line up with TRBD2. The germline V gene encodes CDR1 KGHSH and CDR2 LQKENI. With V trimmed by 3 bases and J by 6 bases, 6 bases remained unmatched. The CDR3 covers 14 residues. The CDR3 nucleotides are TGTGCCAGCTCACCTAGCGGGAGTGGGGGCGAGCAGTACTTC. Translated, it gives CASSPSGSGGEQYF.